These 18 T cell receptor beta chains share one sample of origin, sequenced in a study of blood T cell repertoires in COVID-19. Profiling relied on immunoSEQ multiplex PCR, and the TCRdb table lists in-frame clones only, not all of them. This table holds some 60,000 clones, around 81% found once. The sequencing sample was made of peripheral blood. The receptors derive from a woman of 80 years or more with acute or convalescent COVID-19.

The DNA for the CDR3 is TGTGCCAGCAGCAAAACTATACAGGGGCTCTACGAGCAGTACTTC. This sequence encodes CASSKTIQGLYEQYF. The V call is TRBV21-1, the J call TRBJ2-7; the table's TRBD1 call for D was not verified on the DNA. TRBV21-1 is a pseudogene. The CDR3 has 15 amino acids.

The V gene is TRBV6-6, the J gene TRBJ2-1; TRBD2 might be the D (6 bases). Germline V gene data show CDR1 as MNHNY and CDR2 as SVGAGI (reference sequence). V shed 1 base and J shed 6 bases, with 16 bases lying between them. CDR3 length equals 16 residues. Written as DNA, the CDR3 is TGTGCCAGCAGTTACTTTTCACTAGCCCCTTTCAATGAGCAGTTCTTC. It is translated as CASSYFSLAPFNEQFF.

This chain links TRBV30 with TRBJ2-2; 10 nucleotides match TRBD2. This CDR3 has 15 amino acids. J gave up 6 bases and V 4 bases, and 8 bases lay outside the gene matches. Per the germline V gene, CDR1 is GTSNPN and CDR2 is SVGIG (reference sequence). The CDR3: CAWNGLAGVAGELFF. CDR3 sequence (DNA): TGTGCCTGGAACGGGCTAGCGGGAGTTGCCGGGGAGCTGTTTTTT. Drawing the rest from reference TRBV30 and TRBJ2-2, the complete variable domain is SQTIHQWPATLVQPVGSPLSLECTVEGTSNPNLYWYRQAAGRGLQLLFYSVGIGQISSEVPQNLSASRPQDRQFILSSKKLLLSDSGFYLCAWNGLAGVAGELFFGEGSRLTVL.

The chain is built from TRBV25-1 and TRBJ1-1; the match to TRBD1 covers 7 bases. Germline V gene lookup returns CDR1 MGHDK and CDR2 SYGVNS. J gave up 8 bases and V 5 bases, and 11 bases lay outside the gene matches. The CDR3 sequence is 14 residues long. The CDR3 DNA is TGTGCCAGCAGTCTCAACAAGGGGGCCGAAGAAGCTTTCTTT. Translating gives CASSLNKGAEEAFF.

This clone came up a few times. The rearrangement links TRBV29-1 to TRBJ2-3; the D is unclear. CDR1 is SQVTM, CDR2 ANQGSEA, per germline. This CDR3 spans 11 amino acids. The germline V and J ends were trimmed by 4 bases and 5 bases, with 7 bases remaining between them. CDR3 nucleotide sequence: TGCAGCGTTGCAGTCAAAGATACGCAGTATTTT. It yields the protein CSVAVKDTQYF.

The genes are TRBV14 and TRBJ2-2; D is unresolved. This CDR3 contains 12 residues. V was pared by 6 bases and J by 2 bases, with 4 bases between. Germline-derived CDR1 and CDR2 are SGHDN and FVKESK. The DNA for the CDR3 is TGTGCCAGCAGTCTAAACACCGGGGAGCTGTTTTTT. Its protein product is CASSLNTGELFF.

The V call is TRBV9, the J call TRBJ2-5; possible D gene TRBD1, 7 bases. CDR1 SGDLS and CDR2 YYNGEE come from the germline V gene. V lost 4 bases to trimming and J lost 5 bases, with 15 bases between them. CDR3 length: 14 amino acids. This CDR3 reads CASSPGGPGETQYF. The CDR3 region has the DNA TGTGCCAGCAGCCCAGGGGGGCCGGGCGAGACCCAGTACTTC.

V is TRBV5-4 and J is TRBJ1-2, with 7 bases lining up with TRBD1. The CDR3 runs to 15 residues. Unmatched junction bases numbered 14, after V lost 4 bases and J lost 8 bases. The V gene's germline CDR1 is SGHNT and CDR2 YYREEE (reference sequence). In DNA, the CDR3 is TGTGCCAGCAGCCCGGGGGACAGCGCCCTTAGAGGCTACACCTTC. Amino acid sequence: CASSPGDSALRGYTF.

This clone was recorded once. V gene TRBV27 combines with J gene TRBJ2-1, with 12 bases fitting TRBD2. Trimming at V came to 1 base and at J to 9 bases, leaving 1 base not matched to a gene. The CDR3 length is 14 residues. The germline gives CDR1 MNHEY, CDR2 SMNVEV (reference sequence). DNA for the CDR3: TGTGCCAGCAGTTTATTACTAGCGGGAGGTGAGCAGTTCTTC. It translates to CASSLLLAGGEQFF.

The chain recombines TRBV4-2 with TRBJ2-1; tentatively, D is TRBD2 (6 bases). The CDR3 length is 14 residues. Germline assignment: CDR1 LGHNA and CDR2 YNFKEQ. V gave up 1 base and J gave up 7 bases, with 11 bases separating them. The CDR3 nucleotides are TGTGCCAGCAGCCAAGGTAGCGGAGTAAATGAGCAGTTCTTC. It encodes CASSQGSGVNEQFF.

The chain carries TRBV5-1 and TRBJ2-7, with 7 bases aligning to TRBD1. The CDR3 length is 15 residues. CDR1 and CDR2 from the germline V gene are SGHRS and YFSETQ. Unmatched junction bases numbered 10, after V lost 4 bases and J lost 3 bases. CDR3 protein: CASSGRGQLYYEQYF. The CDR3 bases are TGCGCCAGCAGCGGAAGGGGACAGTTATACTACGAGCAGTACTTC.

The J gene is TRBJ2-7, the V gene TRBV11-3; D unresolved. V was cut by 2 bases and J by 7 bases, with 12 bases left in between. The CDR3 is made up of 13 amino acids. The germline V gene encodes CDR1 SGHNT and CDR2 YENEEA. CDR3 region: CASSLWPASEQYF. The CDR3 DNA reads TGTGCCAGCAGCTTATGGCCAGCTAGTGAGCAGTACTTC. Full variable domain (outside the CDR3, taken from reference TRBV11-3 and TRBJ2-7): EAGVVQSPRYKIIEKKQPVAFWCNPISGHNTLYWYLQNLGQGPELLIRYENEEAVDDSQLPKDRFSAERLKGVDSTLKIQPAELGDSAVYLCASSLWPASEQYFGPGTRLTVT.

The rearrangement uses TRBV12-3 or TRBV12-4 and TRBJ1-2; tentatively, D is TRBD1 (6 bases). The CDR3 is 13 residues long. Trimming left V 3 bases short and J 5 bases short, with 10 bases between. The CDR3 nucleotides read TGTGCCAGCAGTTTCCGACAGGCTTATGGCTACACCTTC. Amino acids: CASSFRQAYGYTF.

The chain employs TRBV6-5 and TRBJ2-7; tentatively, D is TRBD1 (6 bases). Germline V gene sequence: CDR1 MNHEY, CDR2 SVGAGI. The V end lost 5 bases, the J end lost 3 bases, and 11 bases lay between the germline ends. This CDR3 is built from 13 residues. The CDR3 loop is CASSPGHGYEQYF. In DNA, the CDR3 is TGTGCCAGCAGTCCGGGACACGGCTACGAGCAGTACTTC.

This rearrangement joins TRBV9 to TRBJ1-6, with 9 bases identical to TRBD1. The length of the CDR3 is 15 residues. Germline V gene sequence: CDR1 SGDLS, CDR2 YYNGEE. The trim removed 3 bases at V and 7 bases at J, leaving 5 bases unmatched. CDR3 nucleotides: TGTGCCAGCAGCGGCGAGACAGGGGGGAATTCACCCCTCCACTTT. Its translation is CASSGETGGNSPLHF.

The V and J genes are TRBV15 and TRBJ2-1; weak D call: TRBD2 (5 bases). CDR1 and CDR2 from the germline V gene are LNHNV and YYDKDF (reference sequence). V was pared by 11 bases and J by 0 bases, with 11 bases between. The CDR3 has 13 amino acids. This CDR3 reads CAGLDLSYNEQFF. In DNA, the CDR3 is TGTGCCGGACTCGACCTCTCCTACAATGAGCAGTTCTTC.

The gene calls are TRBV15 and TRBJ1-5; D is undetermined. CDR1 LNHNV and CDR2 YYDKDF come from the germline V gene (reference sequence). The V end was cut by 3 bases, the J end by 0 bases, with 12 bases between. This CDR3 spans 16 amino acids. CDR3 bases: TGTGCCACCAGCAGGTCAGGAATTTATAGCAATCAGCCCCAGCATTTT. Translated: CATSRSGIYSNQPQHF.

V gene TRBV7-6 combines with J gene TRBJ2-3; possibly TRBD2 for D (5 bases). Trimming took off 1 base at V and 3 bases at J, with 8 bases between the two ends. The V gene's germline CDR1 is SGHVS and CDR2 FNYEAQ. The length of the CDR3 is 14 residues. CDR3 loop: CASSLGSGTDTQYF. CDR3 DNA: TGTGCCAGCAGCTTAGGGTCGGGGACAGATACGCAGTATTTT.